The 21 T cell receptor beta chains given below trace back to one sample, sequenced in a study of blood T cell repertoires in COVID-19. Clones were read by immunoSEQ multiplex PCR, and TCRdb kept only the in-frame ones, dropping some. This table has about 400,000 clones, approximately 90% appearing once. Sequenced: PBMCs or T cells enriched from blood (not recorded which). These receptor sequences come from a woman aged 25 to 39 with acute COVID-19.

The chain links TRBV18 to TRBJ1-1; no reliable D call. The V gene's germline CDR1 is KGHSH and CDR2 LQKENI. This CDR3 comprises 15 residues. V was shortened by 3 bases and J by 4 bases, with 15 bases between the two germline ends. The CDR3 region is CASSPAQTSGTEAFF. In DNA form, the CDR3 reads TGTGCCAGCTCACCTGCTCAGACTTCGGGCACTGAAGCTTTCTTT.

CDR3 nucleotide sequence: TGTGCCAGCCAGGCCCCCGGGACTTCCCAAAGCGGAGGGGCCAACGTCCTGACTTTC. Its translation is CASQAPGTSQSGGANVLTF. The J gene is TRBJ2-6, the V gene TRBV19, with a weak D call TRBD2 (6 bases). Trimming removed 9 bases from V and 4 bases from J, with 28 bases in between. CDR1 is LNHDA, CDR2 SQIVND, per germline (reference sequence). The length of the CDR3 is 19 residues.

V usage is TRBV12-5 and J usage is TRBJ1-5; 7 positions match TRBD1. In germline, CDR1 is LGHNT, CDR2 FRNRAP. V shed 4 bases, J shed 3 bases, and the junction held 3 bases outside the gene matches. This CDR3 has 14 amino acids. In DNA form, the CDR3 reads TGTGCTAGTGGTTCGGGACAGCCCAATCAGCCCCAGCATTTT. The encoded protein is CASGSGQPNQPQHF. Supplemented by reference TRBV12-5 and TRBJ1-5, the full variable domain reads DARVTQTPRHKVTEMGQEVTMRCQPILGHNTVFWYRQTMMQGLELLAYFRNRAPLDDSGMPKDRFSAEMPDATLATLKIQPSEPRDSAVYFCASGSGQPNQPQHFGDGTRLSIL.

V is TRBV4-2 and J is TRBJ1-2, with TRBD1 matching 9 bases. This CDR3 region has 13 residues. With 3 bases clipped from V and 11 bases from J, the junction kept 7 bases outside the gene matches. Germline lookup yields CDR1 LGHNA and CDR2 YNFKEQ. CDR3 nucleotide sequence: TGTGCCAGCAGCCACCGGGACAGGGACCATTACACCTTC. Its protein product is CASSHRDRDHYTF.

The chain joins TRBV15 to TRBJ1-4, with 7 bases matching TRBD1. The CDR3 is 17 residues long. Trimming at V came to 4 bases and at J to 1 base, leaving 9 bases not matched to a gene. Per germline, CDR1 LNHNV and CDR2 YYDKDF (reference sequence). The CDR3 region has the DNA TGTGCCACCAGCACGGGACAGTTGAGGGGAACTAATGAAAAACTGTTTTTT. Translation gives CATSTGQLRGTNEKLFF.

The chain carries TRBV19 and TRBJ1-1; 8 positions match TRBD1. Germline-derived CDR1 and CDR2 are LNHDA and SQIVND (reference sequence). V lost 6 bases to trimming and J lost 4 bases; unmatched junction nucleotides: 7. CDR3 length: 14 amino acids. CDR3 protein: CASSLKTGATEAFF. The CDR3 region has the DNA TGTGCCAGTAGCCTAAAGACAGGGGCCACTGAAGCTTTCTTT.

The chain couples TRBV2 to TRBJ1-4; tentatively, D is TRBD1 (6 bases). In germline, CDR1 is SNHLY, CDR2 FYNNEI. The CDR3 loop spans 14 amino acids. Trimming left V 2 bases short and J 12 bases short, with 16 bases between. CDR3 sequence: CASSESVGQLQLFF. CDR3 sequence (DNA): TGTGCCAGCAGTGAATCTGTGGGACAATTACAACTGTTTTTT.

The chain uses TRBV6-2 or TRBV6-3 and TRBJ1-2, with D tentatively TRBD1 (5 bases). The germline V and J ends were trimmed by 0 bases and 3 bases, with 14 bases remaining between them. The CDR3 has 16 residues. The germline V gene encodes CDR1 MNHEY and CDR2 SVGEGT. CDR3 DNA: TGTGCCAGCAGTTACTCGGCCCGCAGGGAAGACTATGGCTACACCTTC. Protein: CASSYSARREDYGYTF.

Of note for this clone: Germline is not matched at one junction end, which may reflect a read error. J is TRBJ1-3 and V is TRBV3-1 (or the pseudogene TRBV3-2); possible D gene TRBD1, 6 bases. The CDR3 sequence is 15 residues long. The germline gives CDR1 LGHDT, CDR2 YNNKEL (reference sequence). CDR3 amino acids: CASSQGAGAQSGANF. For the CDR3, the DNA is TGTGCCAGCAGCCAAGGTGCGGGGGCACAGTCTGGAGCAAATTTT.

This chain links TRBV10-1 with TRBJ2-3; TRBD1 might be the D (5 bases). CDR1 and CDR2 from the germline V gene are WNHNN and SYGVQD (reference sequence). There are 16 residues in the CDR3. V shed 0 bases and J shed 5 bases, with 15 bases lying between them. CDR3 sequence: CASSESGQPMRDTQYF. In nucleotides, the CDR3 is TGCGCCAGCAGTGAGTCTGGACAACCAATGCGAGATACGCAGTATTTT.

This chain joins TRBV7-2 and TRBJ1-5; D remains unclear. CDR1 and CDR2 (germline): SGHTA, FQGNSA. The length of the CDR3 is 18 residues. V dropped 1 base and J dropped 6 bases, with 22 bases sitting between them. CDR3 nucleotide sequence: TGTGCCAGCAGCTTAGTTGCGGGCCAGCGAGGATTAAGTCAGCCCCAGCATTTT. Protein sequence: CASSLVAGQRGLSQPQHF.

V is TRBV5-1 and J is TRBJ2-2; D is possibly TRBD1 (5 bases). Germline V gives CDR1 SGHRS, CDR2 YFSETQ. V lost 1 base and J 3 bases, leaving 7 bases between the germline ends. This CDR3 has 14 amino acids. As DNA, the CDR3 is TGCGCCAGCAGCTTGATGGGGCACACCGGGGAGCTGTTTTTT. Its protein product is CASSLMGHTGELFF.

This chain joins TRBV19 and TRBJ1-1; 8 bases fit TRBD1. The V gene end was trimmed by 4 bases and the J gene end by 4 bases; junction bases not matched to a gene: 5. The CDR3 consists of 14 residues. Germline V lookup: CDR1 LNHDA, CDR2 SQIVND (reference sequence). The CDR3 loop reads CASSTTGAGTEAFF. The CDR3, as DNA: TGTGCCAGTAGTACGACAGGGGCGGGCACTGAAGCTTTCTTT.

The chain couples TRBV29-1 to TRBJ1-2, with 9 bases lining up with TRBD1. The CDR3 sequence is 13 residues long. Germline values: CDR1 SQVTM, CDR2 ANQGSEA. Unmatched junction bases numbered 8, after V lost 8 bases and J lost 4 bases. Here the CDR3 reads CSYKTGGGYGYTF. The CDR3 nucleotides are TGCAGCTACAAGACAGGGGGAGGCTATGGCTACACCTTC.

The rearrangement uses TRBV7-9 and TRBJ1-2, with D uncertain. The CDR3 runs to 14 residues. Looked up from germline, CDR1 is SEHNR and CDR2 is FQNEAQ (reference sequence). Trimming pared 3 bases from V and 2 bases from J, leaving 10 bases between. CDR3 nucleotides: TGTGCCAGCAGCTTGCGACAATCGAACTATGGCTACACCTTC. Amino acid sequence: CASSLRQSNYGYTF.

This clone was observed a few times. The rearrangement joins TRBV30 to TRBJ2-7; possible D gene TRBD2, 5 bases. V was trimmed by 3 bases and J by 2 bases, leaving 14 bases between them. Germline V lookup: CDR1 GTSNPN, CDR2 SVGIG (reference sequence). The CDR3 has 14 residues. CDR3: CAWSFGILTYEQYF. The DNA for the CDR3 is TGTGCCTGGAGCTTCGGGATACTTACCTACGAGCAGTACTTC.

The rearrangement links TRBV3-1 (or the pseudogene TRBV3-2) to TRBJ2-7; the match to TRBD1 covers 8 bases. In germline, CDR1 is LGHDT, CDR2 YNNKEL (reference sequence). With V trimmed by 1 base and J by 0 bases, 11 bases remained unmatched. CDR3 size: 18 residues. The CDR3 loop is CASSQGTKMTGDSYEQYF. CDR3 DNA: TGTGCCAGCAGCCAAGGTACTAAGATGACAGGGGACTCCTACGAGCAGTACTTC.

The V call is TRBV9, the J call TRBJ1-2; TRBD1 agrees at 7 bases. The J segment lost 4 bases and the V segment lost 4 bases, leaving 7 bases of the junction unmatched. Per the germline V gene, CDR1 is SGDLS and CDR2 is YYNGEE. This CDR3 spans 14 amino acids. CDR3 sequence reads: CASSPEGAPYGYTF. The CDR3 DNA sequence: TGTGCCAGCAGCCCAGAGGGGGCCCCCTATGGCTACACCTTC.

The V call is TRBV2, the J call TRBJ2-7, with 9 positions matching TRBD1. Per germline, CDR1 SNHLY and CDR2 FYNNEI. The CDR3 loop spans 14 amino acids. Trimming removed 7 bases from V and 5 bases from J; junction bases left unmatched: 9. The CDR3 spells CASKMNRGQNEQYF. In DNA form, the CDR3 reads TGTGCCAGCAAGATGAACAGGGGGCAGAACGAGCAGTACTTC.

This chain connects TRBV18 to TRBJ2-5; 9 nucleotides agree with TRBD1. Germline V gene lookup returns CDR1 KGHSH and CDR2 LQKENI. Unmatched junction bases numbered 5, after V lost 4 bases and J lost 5 bases. The CDR3 spans 14 residues. The DNA for the CDR3 is TGTGCCAGCTCACTTAACAGGGGGCAGGAGACCCAGTACTTC. Encoded protein: CASSLNRGQETQYF.

The chain links TRBV12-3 or TRBV12-4 to TRBJ2-7; 7 nucleotides agree with TRBD2. The V and J ends lost 6 bases and 3 bases, in that order; junction bases with no gene match: 5. The CDR3 totals 13 residues. The CDR3 loop is CASSGGILYEQYF. The CDR3 DNA reads as TGTGCCAGCAGCGGGGGGATCCTCTACGAGCAGTACTTC.